This TCR beta chain was retrieved from a study of tumor and adjacent non-tumor tissue in lung cancer. The template was RNA from unsorted bulk tissue. CDR1 and CDR2 from the germline V gene are DFQATT and SNEGSKA (reference sequence). The CDR3 adds up to 15 amino acids, both ends counted. The library came from three nested PCR rounds adapted from ARM-PCR protocols. One entry per CDR3 protein results from TCRdb running MiXCR on the multiplex PCR reads. The profile shows around 120,000 distinct CDR3 sequences, around three fifths of them singletons. Remarks on this clonotype: A read error is likely, as this CDR3 ends without the conserved phenylalanine or tryptophan. It is unclear where the CDR3 begins or ends on the DNA, so no DNA is shown, and the CDR3 is as TCRdb lists it.

Specimen: lung tumor tissue. This TCR came from a man aged 30 to 39 with non-small cell lung cancer. This chain joins TRBV20-1 and TRBJ2-7; whether TRBD1, the table's D call, matches the DNA was not checked. CDR3 in amino acids: CSADPLGEISYERYL.